The 25 T cell receptor beta chains reported below all come from one sample, sequenced in a study of blood T cell repertoires in COVID-19. Only in-frame clones appear in the TCRdb table, and some are missing; sequencing was by immunoSEQ multiplex PCR. The repertoire holds tens of thousands of clones, with roughly 90% as singletons. The sequenced material came from peripheral blood. These receptors came from a human donor in a cohort sampled during active COVID-19.

The count of this clone is one. The V and J genes are TRBV3-1 (or the pseudogene TRBV3-2) and TRBJ2-7; 9 bases fit TRBD1. The CDR3 totals 15 residues. CDR1 and CDR2 (germline): LGHDT, YNNKEL (reference sequence). J was trimmed by 2 bases and V by 4 bases; bases with no gene match: 6. The CDR3 loop reads CASSLGGTGTYEQYF. The CDR3 nucleotides are TGTGCCAGCAGCCTAGGGGGGACAGGGACCTACGAGCAGTACTTC.

The genes are TRBV3-1 (or the pseudogene TRBV3-2) and TRBJ1-1, with a possible D match to TRBD1 (5 bases). The germline CDR1 and CDR2 sequences are LGHDT and YNNKEL (reference sequence). CDR3 length: 14 amino acids. Between the trimmed V and J ends, which lost 5 bases and 4 bases, there was a span of 14 bases. In DNA, the CDR3 is TGTGCCAGCAGCTCCGCGCAGGGCGTCACTGAAGCTTTCTTT. Residues: CASSSAQGVTEAFF.

This clone was detected once. The CDR3 DNA is TGTGCCAGTGGGAACAGGGGAACTAATGAAAAACTGTTTTTT. The encoded protein is CASGNRGTNEKLFF. This chain uses TRBV19 with TRBJ1-4; 7 nucleotides agree with TRBD1. The V and J ends lost 8 bases and 1 base, in that order; junction bases with no gene match: 4. This CDR3 contains 14 residues. Germline V gene data show CDR1 as LNHDA and CDR2 as SQIVND (reference sequence).

This rearrangement joins TRBV4-3 to TRBJ2-7; D is perhaps TRBD1 (5 bases). The CDR3 totals 14 residues. Germline CDR1 LGHNA, CDR2 YSLEER. V lost 1 base, J lost 6 bases, and 13 bases lay in between. The CDR3 nucleotides read TGCGCCAGCAGCCAAGTGGCAGGGTATGGCGAGCAGTACTTC. Its translation: CASSQVAGYGEQYF.

The chain is built from TRBV7-2 and TRBJ1-1; 8 nucleotides align to TRBD1. V lost 0 bases, J lost 7 bases, and 7 bases stayed unmatched. CDR3 length: 15 residues. Germline V CDR1 and CDR2: SGHTA, FQGNSA. CDR3 protein: CASSLAGDRFYEAFF. CDR3 bases: TGTGCCAGCAGCTTAGCGGGGGACAGGTTCTATGAAGCTTTCTTT.

The chain recombines TRBV5-5 with TRBJ2-7, with D possibly matching TRBD2 (6 bases). Trimming removed 2 bases at V and 3 bases at J, with 15 bases between. The CDR3 is 15 residues long. Per germline, CDR1 SGHKS and CDR2 YYEKEE (reference sequence). The CDR3, as DNA: TGTGCCAGCAGCTTTCTCGCGGGACCTTTCTACGAGCAGTACTTC. This codes for CASSFLAGPFYEQYF.

The rearrangement joins TRBV19 to TRBJ2-1; D is perhaps TRBD1 (6 bases). The CDR3 is 16 residues long. Germline V gene sequence: CDR1 LNHDA, CDR2 SQIVND (reference sequence). Trimming shortened V by 4 bases and J by 2 bases, and 15 bases separated the two germline ends. The CDR3 spells CASSNIPGTTYNEQFF. CDR3 in DNA: TGTGCCAGTAGTAACATCCCCGGGACAACCTACAATGAGCAGTTCTTC. Using reference TRBV19 and TRBJ2-1 for the parts outside the CDR3, the full variable domain is DGGITQSPKYLFRKEGQNVTLSCEQNLNHDAMYWYRQDPGQGLRLIYYSQIVNDFQKGDIAEGYSVSREKKESFPLTVTSAQKNPTAFYLCASSNIPGTTYNEQFFGPGTRLTVL.

CDR3 amino acids: CASSLYLGSGVRDTQYF. CDR3 coding DNA: TGTGCCAGCAGCCTCTACCTAGGTAGCGGGGTCCGGGATACGCAGTATTTT. This chain links TRBV7-8 with TRBJ2-3, with 8 bases lining up with TRBD2. Germline V gene sequence: CDR1 SGHVS, CDR2 FQNEAQ. Trimming at V came to 5 bases and at J to 6 bases, leaving 16 bases not matched to a gene. This CDR3 is built from 17 residues.

This clone was counted between two and nine times. The rearrangement links TRBV7-2 to TRBJ2-7; 14 bases are shared with TRBD2. V lost 5 bases to trimming and J lost 4 bases; unmatched junction nucleotides: 7. This CDR3 has 16 residues. Looked up from germline, CDR1 is SGHTA and CDR2 is FQGNSA. The CDR3 loop reads CASSGRLAGGGYEQYF. The CDR3 nucleotides read TGTGCCAGCAGCGGTCGACTAGCGGGAGGGGGATACGAGCAGTACTTC.

The genes are TRBV7-2 and TRBJ2-1; D is possibly TRBD1 (5 bases). The germline V and J ends were trimmed by 1 base and 0 bases, with 10 bases remaining between them. The CDR3 covers 16 residues. CDR1 and CDR2 (germline): SGHTA, FQGNSA. The CDR3 loop is CASSLGHRSSYNEQFF. The CDR3 DNA sequence: TGTGCCAGCAGCTTAGGTCACAGGAGCTCCTACAATGAGCAGTTCTTC. Full variable domain (missing parts from reference TRBV7-2 and TRBJ2-1): GAGVSQSPSNKVTEKGKDVELRCDPISGHTALYWYRQSLGQGLEFLIYFQGNSAPDKSGLPSDRFSAERTGGSVSTLTIQRTQQEDSAVYLCASSLGHRSSYNEQFFGPGTRLTVL.

The V call is TRBV27, the J call TRBJ2-7, with 9 positions matching TRBD2. The V and J ends lost 8 bases and 2 bases, in that order; junction bases with no gene match: 7. This CDR3 region has 14 residues. The germline gives CDR1 MNHEY, CDR2 SMNVEV (reference sequence). CDR3 region: CASRLRGGAYEQYF. The CDR3 region has the DNA TGTGCCAGCCGCTTGCGGGGGGGCGCCTACGAGCAGTACTTC.

The chain carries TRBV14 and TRBJ1-2; 10 positions agree with TRBD1. Per germline, CDR1 SGHDN and CDR2 FVKESK. There are 16 residues in the CDR3. Trimming took 2 bases from V and 1 from J; bases not matched to a gene: 4. The chain's CDR3 is CASSQFGTGDNYGYTF. Here the CDR3 DNA reads TGTGCCAGCAGCCAATTCGGGACAGGGGATAACTATGGCTACACCTTC.

This chain links TRBV5-6 with TRBJ1-2, with a possible D match to TRBD1 (5 bases). The CDR3 has 14 amino acids. CDR1 and CDR2 (germline): SGHDT, YYEEEE. V was shortened by 0 bases and J by 5 bases, with 11 bases between the two germline ends. The CDR3 loop reads CASSLGSGIYGYTF. The CDR3 DNA sequence: TGTGCCAGCAGCTTGGGGTCAGGGATATATGGCTACACCTTC.

The chain couples TRBV30 to TRBJ1-1; tentative D call: TRBD1 (6 bases). V gave up 5 bases and J gave up 7 bases, with 8 bases separating them. From germline, CDR1 is GTSNPN and CDR2 SVGIG (reference sequence). This CDR3 region has 10 residues. CDR3 DNA sequence: TGTGCCTGGCAGGGGTTTGAAGCTTTCTTT. Its translation is CAWQGFEAFF. The full variable domain, in which reference TRBV30 and TRBJ1-1 provide the parts outside the CDR3, is SQTIHQWPATLVQPVGSPLSLECTVEGTSNPNLYWYRQAAGRGLQLLFYSVGIGQISSEVPQNLSASRPQDRQFILSSKKLLLSDSGFYLCAWQGFEAFFGQGTRLTVV.

This chain joins TRBV9 and TRBJ2-1; 9 positions agree with TRBD2. V lost 1 base to trimming and J lost 6 bases; unmatched junction nucleotides: 5. The CDR3 has 15 residues. Germline V gene sequence: CDR1 SGDLS, CDR2 YYNGEE. CDR3 region: CASSVFGSGSNEQFF. CDR3 coding DNA: TGTGCCAGCAGCGTATTTGGTAGCGGGAGCAATGAGCAGTTCTTC.

The CDR3 is CASSDPGLAGDTGELFF. The CDR3, as DNA: TGTGCCAGCAGCGACCCGGGACTAGCGGGGGACACCGGGGAGCTGTTTTTT. The V and J genes are TRBV11-2 and TRBJ2-2, with TRBD2 matching 14 bases. J lost 3 bases, V lost 5 bases, and 5 bases had no gene match. The CDR3 extends over 17 amino acids. Germline V gives CDR1 SGHAT, CDR2 FQNNGV.

The rearrangement uses TRBV2 and TRBJ2-1; 10 bases align to TRBD2. CDR1 and CDR2 from the germline V gene are SNHLY and FYNNEI. The CDR3 has 14 residues. With V trimmed by 5 bases and J by 5 bases, 3 bases remained unmatched. DNA of the CDR3: TGTGCCAGCAGTAGACTAGCGGGTGACAATGAGCAGTTCTTC. Translation gives CASSRLAGDNEQFF.

The chain carries TRBV7-2 and TRBJ2-1, with D possibly TRBD2 on 6 matching bases. Germline V gene sequence: CDR1 SGHTA, CDR2 FQGNSA. Trimming removed 2 bases from V and 4 bases from J, with 18 bases in between. The CDR3 is 17 amino acids. DNA of the CDR3: TGTGCCAGCAGCTTAAGGTCTGTAGCGGTGGTGTACAATGAGCAGTTCTTC. Translating gives CASSLRSVAVVYNEQFF.

This chain joins TRBV21-1 and TRBJ2-1; TRBD1, as called in the table, went unchecked against the DNA. TRBV21-1 is a recognized pseudogene. The CDR3 totals 18 residues. As DNA, the CDR3 is TGTGCCAGCAGCAAAGACTCGTTGACAGGGTCTTCGCACAATGAGCAGTTCTTC. Translation gives CASSKDSLTGSSHNEQFF.

The chain links TRBV2 to TRBJ2-7; 11 bases are shared with TRBD1. CDR3 size: 16 residues. V lost 4 bases and J lost 1; bases outside the gene matches: 6. Germline values: CDR1 SNHLY, CDR2 FYNNEI. CDR3 amino acids: CASSASDRGPSYEQYF. CDR3 DNA sequence: TGTGCCAGCAGTGCGTCGGACAGGGGGCCATCCTACGAGCAGTACTTC. Filled out from reference TRBV2 and TRBJ2-7, the complete variable domain reads EPEVTQTPSHQVTQMGQEVILRCVPISNHLYFYWYRQILGQKVEFLVSFYNNEISEKSEIFDDQFSVERPDGSNFTLKIRSTKLEDSAMYFCASSASDRGPSYEQYFGPGTRLTVT.

The chain carries TRBV28 and TRBJ1-1; weak D call: TRBD1 (5 bases). V lost 4 bases and J lost 2, with 14 bases in between. This CDR3 spans 15 amino acids. Looked up from germline, CDR1 is MDHEN and CDR2 is SYDVKM. CDR3 residues: CASSSFGQGNTEAFF. The CDR3 DNA reads as TGTGCCAGCAGTTCGTTCGGGCAGGGTAACACTGAAGCTTTCTTT.

This clone was seen just once. The V call is TRBV5-6, the J call TRBJ2-3; D is possibly TRBD1 (6 bases). V was pared by 2 bases and J by 2 bases, with 12 bases between. Per germline, CDR1 SGHDT and CDR2 YYEEEE. The CDR3 covers 15 residues. The CDR3: CASSFRQVVTDTQYF. The CDR3 coding sequence is TGTGCCAGCAGCTTTAGACAGGTGGTCACAGATACGCAGTATTTT.

The chain has TRBV19 and TRBJ1-1; weak D call: TRBD1 (5 bases). The CDR3 extends over 14 amino acids. Germline CDR1 and CDR2: LNHDA and SQIVND (reference sequence). Trimming cost V 6 bases and J 1 base, with 12 bases left between them. The CDR3 sequence is CASRFGQGNTEAFF. CDR3 in DNA: TGTGCCAGTAGGTTTGGGCAGGGGAACACTGAAGCTTTCTTT.

This clone has more than one count but fewer than ten. This chain uses TRBV4-3 with TRBJ1-6; the D is unclear. This CDR3 is built from 13 residues. V gave up 3 bases and J gave up 7 bases, with 7 bases separating them. Per germline, CDR1 LGHNA and CDR2 YSLEER. The CDR3, as DNA: TGCGCCAGCAGCCAGGCCACGAATTCACCCCTCCACTTT. Residues: CASSQATNSPLHF.

This chain links TRBV28 with TRBJ2-7; 14 bases agree with TRBD2. V lost 7 bases to trimming and J lost 4 bases; unmatched junction nucleotides: 9. This CDR3 spans 16 amino acids. Germline V gene data show CDR1 as MDHEN and CDR2 as SYDVKM. CDR3 region: CASTSGTSGSMYEQYF. CDR3 in DNA: TGTGCCAGCACCTCGGGGACTAGCGGGAGTATGTACGAGCAGTACTTC.